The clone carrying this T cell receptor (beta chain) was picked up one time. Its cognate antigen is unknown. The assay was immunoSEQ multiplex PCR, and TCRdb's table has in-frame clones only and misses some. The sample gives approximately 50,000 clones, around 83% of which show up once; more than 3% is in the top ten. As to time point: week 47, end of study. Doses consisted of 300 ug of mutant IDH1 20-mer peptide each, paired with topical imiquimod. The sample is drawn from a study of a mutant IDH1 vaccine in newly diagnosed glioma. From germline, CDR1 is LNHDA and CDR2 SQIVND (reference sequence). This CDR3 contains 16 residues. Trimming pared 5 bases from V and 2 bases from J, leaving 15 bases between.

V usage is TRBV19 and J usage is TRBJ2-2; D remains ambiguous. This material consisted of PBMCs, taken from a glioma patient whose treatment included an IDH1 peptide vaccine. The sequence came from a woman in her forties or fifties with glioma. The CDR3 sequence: CASSSGLPPNTGELFF. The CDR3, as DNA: TGTGCCAGTAGTTCCGGGTTGCCCCCAAACACCGGGGAGCTGTTTTTT.